This is a list of T cell receptor beta chains from one sample in a study of T cell clonotyping in hematopoietic cell transplantation. Assay: immunoSEQ multiplex PCR; the TCRdb copy retains only in-frame clones and omits some. The repertoire holds around 1,900 clones, with 79% as singletons. The source material was peripheral blood mononuclear cells, sampled 30 days after allogeneic stem cell transplant. These receptors all come from a male patient between 50 and 60 years old who had an allogeneic stem cell transplant from an unrelated donor, so the T cells may come from the graft donor. Some clones in this sample may be carry-over from other donors' samples. CDR3s include the opening cysteine and the closing phenylalanine or tryptophan. The order of the fields is J gene, CDR3 length, V gene, clone size, CDR3 protein. Clone sizes are given selectively: once, few, many, or a class where the clone is expanded.

>TRBJ1-1|11|TRBV30|large
CAWSVLSEAFF
>TRBJ2-1|11|TRBV20-1|-
CSAPRYNEQFF
>TRBJ2-7|15|TRBV28|-
CASTQPNRGTYEQYF
>TRBJ1-2|17|TRBV9|-
CASSVELGRAIGGGYTF
>TRBJ2-3|15|TRBV19|-
CASSIGTYTTDTQYF
>TRBJ2-7|13|TRBV12-5|-
CASGLLGSLNVYF
>TRBJ1-1|11|TRBV29-1|-
CSVGVYTEAFF
>TRBJ2-7|14|TRBV6-1|-
CASSLPRGTYEQYF
>TRBJ2-7|19|TRBV19|-
CASSIKASGTNWKSYEQYF
>TRBJ2-2|15|TRBV9|few
CASSAETGGTGELFF
>TRBJ1-4|17|TRBV7-9|-
CASSLVGQGATNEKLFF
>TRBJ2-7|14|TRBV28|few
CASSFGLAGVTAYF
>TRBJ2-7|14|TRBV6-1|few
CATSPAGLSYEQYF
>TRBJ2-5|14|TRBV2|-
CASRLTGGRETQYF
>TRBJ2-4|18|TRBV27|-
CASSSLNAGGLAGNIQYF
>TRBJ2-1|15|TRBV2|-
CASSSSGVEYNEQFF
>TRBJ1-6|12|TRBV6-5|-
CASSQTGRALHF
>TRBJ2-3|12|TRBV6-5|-
CATSRPTDTQYF
>TRBJ2-3|14|TRBV5-4|-
CASSRGLGTDTQYF
>TRBJ1-3|15|TRBV4-1|few
CASSQEPFRLDTIYF
>TRBJ1-3|13|TRBV6-5|-
CASSYSSGNTIYF
>TRBJ2-2|15|TRBV19|-
CATRSGTSLPGELFF
>TRBJ2-7|14|TRBV30|-
CAWSVGTFPYEQYF
>TRBJ2-7|12|TRBV25-1|once
CASREGRYEQYF
>TRBJ1-1|16|TRBV2|-
CASSDSHGQGHTEAFF
>TRBJ1-6|13|TRBV7-2|once
CASTLQGNSPLHF
>TRBJ2-7|14|TRBV6-5|-
CASSSQDRAYEQYF
>TRBJ1-5|16|TRBV7-2|-
CASSLTGTGGRQPQHF
>TRBJ2-7|18|TRBV5-1|-
CASSLAGLGLAGDHEQYF
>TRBJ2-7|15|TRBV5-8|-
CASSLRAGATYEQYF
>TRBJ2-7|15|TRBV30|once
CAWSSGLAGNYEQYF
>TRBJ2-2|18|TRBV29-1|-
CSVEGSPTSGGGTGELFF
>TRBJ2-3|12|TRBV30|once
CAWRGAADTQYF
>TRBJ1-6|16|TRBV30|-
CAWSVRGARWGSPLHF
>TRBJ1-2|13|TRBV6-5|-
CASSQGINYGYTF
>TRBJ2-7|13|TRBV27|-
CASSLHRVAEQYF
>TRBJ1-6|15|TRBV30|once
CAWSSKGTYNSPLHF
>TRBJ1-2|12|TRBV29-1|-
CSMWGADYGYTF
>TRBJ1-1|12|TRBV7-6|-
CASSLVAGEAFF
>TRBJ2-3|12|TRBV2|once
CASSDRGNTQYF
>TRBJ1-2|15|TRBV27|-
CASSSFYRGNYGYTF
>TRBJ1-3|16|TRBV29-1|-
CSVEDPQRIEGNTIYF
>TRBJ1-1|11|TRBV30|-
CAWILNTEAFF
>TRBJ2-1|16|TRBV7-2|-
CASSPRASSQLTEQFF
>TRBJ2-5|15|TRBV28|-
CASSFVLAKGETQYF
>TRBJ1-1|16|TRBV9|few
CASSVASGQVNTEAFF
>TRBJ2-7|14|TRBV4-3|-
CASSQDWGGYEQYF
>TRBJ2-3|18|TRBV5-6|-
CASNGETGAFLAEDTQYF
>TRBJ2-7|13|TRBV10-2|-
CASSPGGLYEQYF
>TRBJ2-7|13|TRBV2|-
CASTQVSSYEQYF